This TCR beta chain originates from a study of shared T cell receptors in the human thymus. Profiling relied on immunoSEQ multiplex PCR, and the TCRdb table lists in-frame clones only, not all of them. The sample records hundreds of thousands of clones, roughly 86% being singletons. Between the trimmed V and J ends, which lost 4 bases and 0 bases, there was a span of 4 bases. The CDR3 extends over 13 amino acids. Germline-derived CDR1 and CDR2 are SNHLY and FYNNEI. The sample was also reused in another study, on human thymus T cells. That report adds: Donors consisted of healthy Finnish infants (having corrective surgery for congenital heart defects). The thymus was resected at corrective cardiac surgery. Related research described thymic repertoires that were highly overlapping among unrelated individuals.

This receptor was identified in a boy in the first two years of life with a congenital heart defect. Sequenced: thymocytes. The V and J genes are TRBV2 and TRBJ2-1; D is unclear. The CDR3: CASSVLSYNEQFF. The CDR3 nucleotides read TGTGCCAGCAGTGTCCTCTCCTACAATGAGCAGTTCTTC.